The T cell receptor (beta chain) described here comes from a study of regulatory T cells in long-lasting Graves disease. Time point denoted: newly diagnosed GD, antithyroid drugs for less than 3 months. PBMC-extracted RNA yielded the TCR library. In building TCR beta libraries, iRepertoire HTBI primers were used together with Arm-PCR of CDR3 regions. TCRdb fed the multiplex PCR reads into MiXCR, producing one record per CDR3 protein. This table has fewer than 400,000 distinct CDR3 sequences, 18% appearing once. The germline CDR1 and CDR2 sequences are MNHEY and SVGAGI. Between the trimmed V and J ends, which lost 4 bases and 0 bases, there was a span of 13 bases. The CDR3 sequence is 15 residues long. This clonotype was found many times.

This rearrangement joins TRBV6-5 to TRBJ2-7, with D tentatively TRBD2 (6 bases). This TCR derives from a female donor with Graves disease. Sequencing was performed on peripheral blood mononuclear cells (PBMCs), taken at new diagnosis, from a patient treated with antithyroid drugs. The CDR3 DNA reads TGTGCCAGCAGTTTCCGGGACTCAAGCTCCTACGAGCAGTACTTC. Encoded protein: CASSFRDSSSYEQYF.